The rows below give T cell receptor beta chains drawn from one sample of a study of T cell repertoires in cytomegalovirus infection. Each CDR3 protein gets one entry after TCRdb re-called the reads with MiXCR. Among under 200,000 distinct CDR3 sequences listed, approximately 28% were seen once. The sequenced sample was PBMCs. The receptor source for this set is a human donor in good health (CMV status not recorded). Some clones in this sample may be carry-over from other donors' samples. Each CDR3 is given with its conserved first and last residue. Fields, in order: V gene, D gene, clone size, J gene, CDR3 DNA, CDR3 protein. A D gene is named only where the DNA matches it firmly. Part of the rows lack a size; the others show once, few, many or a class for expanded clones.

V gene: TRBV27
D gene: .
clone size: .
J gene: TRBJ2-1
CDR3 DNA: TGTGCCAGCAGCCAGAGGGGGTACAATGAGCAGTTCTTC
CDR3 protein: CASSQRGYNEQFF

V gene: TRBV19
D gene: TRBD1
clone size: .
J gene: TRBJ1-1
CDR3 DNA: TGTGCCAGCAAGACAGGGGGCGAATCAGCAACTGAAGCTTTCTTT
CDR3 protein: CASKTGGESATEAFF

V gene: TRBV5-6
D gene: .
clone size: .
J gene: TRBJ1-5
CDR3 DNA: TGTGCCAGCAGCTTCTGGGGGAATCAGCCCCAGCATTTT
CDR3 protein: CASSFWGNQPQHF

V gene: TRBV5-1
D gene: .
clone size: .
J gene: TRBJ1-2
CDR3 DNA: TGCGCCAGCAGCTTTGGACCGAACCAGTTGGATGGCTACACCTTC
CDR3 protein: CASSFGPNQLDGYTF

V gene: TRBV19
D gene: TRBD1
clone size: few
J gene: TRBJ2-7
CDR3 DNA: TGTGCCTCCAGGTCGGGACAGACCCTACGCGAGCAGTACTTC
CDR3 protein: CASRSGQTLREQYF

V gene: TRBV6-2/TRBV6-3
D gene: TRBD1
clone size: once
J gene: TRBJ2-1
CDR3 DNA: TGTGCCAGCAGCCATACAGGGGGTGAGCAGTTCTTC
CDR3 protein: CASSHTGGEQFF

V gene: TRBV7-2
D gene: .
clone size: few
J gene: TRBJ2-7
CDR3 DNA: TGTGCCAGCACCGCCAGATCCAACCCCTACGAGCAGTACTTC
CDR3 protein: CASTARSNPYEQYF

V gene: TRBV7-8
D gene: TRBD2
clone size: .
J gene: TRBJ2-1
CDR3 DNA: TGTGCCAGCAGCCCTGAGGTAGCGGGGGCCTTCTACAATGAGCAGTTCTTC
CDR3 protein: CASSPEVAGAFYNEQFF

V gene: TRBV7-9
D gene: .
clone size: few
J gene: TRBJ1-1
CDR3 DNA: TGTGCCAGCAGCTTGTCACTACTGAACACTGAAGCTTTCTTT
CDR3 protein: CASSLSLLNTEAFF

V gene: TRBV19
D gene: .
clone size: .
J gene: TRBJ1-5
CDR3 DNA: TGTGCCAGTACGTGGGACACCTCCAATCAGCCCCAGCATTTT
CDR3 protein: CASTWDTSNQPQHF

V gene: TRBV20-1
D gene: .
clone size: .
J gene: TRBJ1-6
CDR3 DNA: TGCAGTGCTTGGGTCGCAGATAATTCACCCCTCCACTTT
CDR3 protein: CSAWVADNSPLHF

V gene: TRBV6-1
D gene: .
clone size: .
J gene: TRBJ2-1
CDR3 DNA: TGTGCCAGCACCCGGAGCGGTTTTGCTGGGTATGAGCAGTTCTTC
CDR3 protein: CASTRSGFAGYEQFF

V gene: TRBV6-5
D gene: .
clone size: .
J gene: TRBJ2-1
CDR3 DNA: TGTGCCAGCAGTTACTCCGGGGGTCGCGGTGGGGATGAGCAGTTCTTC
CDR3 protein: CASSYSGGRGGDEQFF

V gene: TRBV7-2
D gene: .
clone size: .
J gene: TRBJ1-3
CDR3 DNA: TGTGCCAGCAGGGACGCAGCCTCTGGAAACACCATATATTTT
CDR3 protein: CASRDAASGNTIYF

V gene: TRBV9
D gene: .
clone size: once
J gene: TRBJ2-7
CDR3 DNA: TGTGCCAGCAGCGTAGCCGGGGCCCGCGAGCAGTACTTC
CDR3 protein: CASSVAGAREQYF

V gene: TRBV6-8
D gene: .
clone size: .
J gene: TRBJ1-2
CDR3 DNA: TGTGCCAGCAGTCAACTCGCGGGGTTCGCTAACTTTGGCTACACCTTC
CDR3 protein: CASSQLAGFANFGYTF

V gene: TRBV6-5
D gene: .
clone size: .
J gene: TRBJ1-2
CDR3 DNA: TGTGCCAGCGGGAGGGGGTATGGCTACACCTTC
CDR3 protein: CASGRGYGYTF

V gene: TRBV20-1
D gene: TRBD1
clone size: once
J gene: TRBJ1-6
CDR3 DNA: TGCAGTGCTTCGGACTTTGGACAGGGGGGATCACCCCTCCACTTT
CDR3 protein: CSASDFGQGGSPLHF

V gene: TRBV7-8
D gene: .
clone size: .
J gene: TRBJ1-6
CDR3 DNA: TGTGCCAGCAGCTCAAGAACAGGGTTTAGCTCACCCCTCCACTTT
CDR3 protein: CASSSRTGFSSPLHF

V gene: TRBV7-2
D gene: .
clone size: few
J gene: TRBJ1-2
CDR3 DNA: TGTGCCAGCAGCTCGAGGGACTTTAACTATGGCTACACCTTC
CDR3 protein: CASSSRDFNYGYTF

V gene: TRBV14
D gene: TRBD2
clone size: .
J gene: TRBJ2-5
CDR3 DNA: TGTGCCACCTCGGGGGGGACGTTTGGAGAAGAGACCCAGTACTTC
CDR3 protein: CATSGGTFGEETQYF

V gene: TRBV2
D gene: .
clone size: .
J gene: TRBJ1-5
CDR3 DNA: TGTGCCAGCGATCCTTGGGGGGAAACTAGCAATCAGCCCCAGCATTTT
CDR3 protein: CASDPWGETSNQPQHF

V gene: TRBV7-2
D gene: TRBD1
clone size: many
J gene: TRBJ1-5
CDR3 DNA: TGTGCCAGCAGCCCCGAGACAGGGGGTCTCAATCAGCCCCAGCATTTT
CDR3 protein: CASSPETGGLNQPQHF

V gene: TRBV4-3
D gene: .
clone size: .
J gene: TRBJ2-7
CDR3 DNA: TGCGCCAGCAGCCAAGTAAGGACCTACGAGCAGTACTTC
CDR3 protein: CASSQVRTYEQYF

V gene: TRBV7-3
D gene: .
clone size: .
J gene: TRBJ2-1
CDR3 DNA: TGTGCCAGCAGCTCCCGCGGGACACCTAACAATGAGCAGTTCTTC
CDR3 protein: CASSSRGTPNNEQFF

V gene: TRBV7-2
D gene: TRBD2
clone size: .
J gene: TRBJ2-5
CDR3 DNA: TGTGCCAGCAGCTTAGTTCTAGCGGGGCGGGAGACCCAGTACTTC
CDR3 protein: CASSLVLAGRETQYF

V gene: TRBV2
D gene: TRBD1
clone size: few
J gene: TRBJ1-1
CDR3 DNA: TGTGCCAGCAGCCGGGACAGGGTGAGCACTGAAGCTTTCTTT
CDR3 protein: CASSRDRVSTEAFF

V gene: TRBV7-8
D gene: .
clone size: many
J gene: TRBJ2-3
CDR3 DNA: TGTGCCAGCAGTTCTGGCGGCACAGATACGCAGTATTTT
CDR3 protein: CASSSGGTDTQYF

V gene: TRBV2
D gene: TRBD2
clone size: .
J gene: TRBJ2-1
CDR3 DNA: TGTGCCAGCACCGGGACTAGCGGGGGAGGTGGGGATGAGCAGTTCTTC
CDR3 protein: CASTGTSGGGGDEQFF

V gene: TRBV18
D gene: TRBD1
clone size: .
J gene: TRBJ1-6
CDR3 DNA: TGTGCCAGCTCCCCTCGGACAGGGGTCTATAATTCACCCCTCCACTTT
CDR3 protein: CASSPRTGVYNSPLHF

V gene: TRBV20-1
D gene: .
clone size: many
J gene: TRBJ1-6
CDR3 DNA: TGCAGTGCTCCCTTAGACCGGACGGATATTTCACCCCTCCACTTT
CDR3 protein: CSAPLDRTDISPLHF

V gene: TRBV29-1
D gene: TRBD1
clone size: few
J gene: TRBJ1-1
CDR3 DNA: TGCAGCTACCGGACAGGACCGTGGAATAGTGAAGCTTTCTTT
CDR3 protein: CSYRTGPWNSEAFF

V gene: TRBV2
D gene: .
clone size: once
J gene: TRBJ2-5
CDR3 DNA: TGTGCCAGCACCTACGTTATCGGGGGCGGAGAGACCCAGTACTTC
CDR3 protein: CASTYVIGGGETQYF

V gene: TRBV5-1
D gene: .
clone size: few
J gene: TRBJ2-5
CDR3 DNA: TGCGCCAGCAGCTTGGAGACAGGAACCCAGTACTTC
CDR3 protein: CASSLETGTQYF

V gene: TRBV10-3
D gene: .
clone size: few
J gene: TRBJ1-2
CDR3 DNA: TGTGCCATCAGCGGCAAGTCTAACTATGGCTACACCTTC
CDR3 protein: CAISGKSNYGYTF

V gene: TRBV2
D gene: .
clone size: few
J gene: TRBJ2-1
CDR3 DNA: TGTGCCAGCAGCCTCCGGACCGACAATGAGCAGTTCTTC
CDR3 protein: CASSLRTDNEQFF

V gene: TRBV6-1
D gene: .
clone size: few
J gene: TRBJ1-2
CDR3 DNA: TGTGCCAGCAGTTCGATACAGGGAGGTGCCACCTTC
CDR3 protein: CASSSIQGGATF

V gene: TRBV6-1
D gene: .
clone size: .
J gene: TRBJ2-1
CDR3 DNA: TGTGCCAGCAGGGGTTACTTGGACAGATTGAATGAGCAGTTCTTC
CDR3 protein: CASRGYLDRLNEQFF

V gene: TRBV4-1
D gene: .
clone size: .
J gene: TRBJ1-5
CDR3 DNA: TGCGCCAGCAGCCAAGCTACTTTGGGCAATCAGCCCCAGCATTTT
CDR3 protein: CASSQATLGNQPQHF

V gene: TRBV6-5
D gene: .
clone size: few
J gene: TRBJ1-6
CDR3 DNA: TGTGCCAGCATGACCCCGAACAGATATAATTCACCCCTCCACTTT
CDR3 protein: CASMTPNRYNSPLHF

V gene: TRBV7-2
D gene: .
clone size: many
J gene: TRBJ2-7
CDR3 DNA: TGTGCCAGCAGCTCCATGGTGGGGGGCGAGCAGTACTTC
CDR3 protein: CASSSMVGGEQYF

V gene: TRBV20-1
D gene: .
clone size: few
J gene: TRBJ1-2
CDR3 DNA: TGCAGTGCTAAAATACAGGGACGGCCGGATGGCTACACCTTC
CDR3 protein: CSAKIQGRPDGYTF

V gene: TRBV28
D gene: .
clone size: many
J gene: TRBJ2-1
CDR3 DNA: TGTGCCAGCAAGGAACAGGGAGGTTGGGATGAGCAGTTCTTC
CDR3 protein: CASKEQGGWDEQFF

V gene: TRBV7-3
D gene: .
clone size: few
J gene: TRBJ1-3
CDR3 DNA: TGTGCCAGCAGCTTATACCCCACTTCTGGAAACACCATATATTTT
CDR3 protein: CASSLYPTSGNTIYF

V gene: TRBV7-6
D gene: .
clone size: few
J gene: TRBJ1-1
CDR3 DNA: TGTGCCAGCAGCTCGTCACTGTCGGGCACTGAAGCTTTCTTT
CDR3 protein: CASSSSLSGTEAFF

V gene: TRBV7-4
D gene: .
clone size: .
J gene: TRBJ2-6
CDR3 DNA: TGTGCCAGCAGCTTAGGAACGCGGGACGTCCTGACTTTC
CDR3 protein: CASSLGTRDVLTF

V gene: TRBV12-3/TRBV12-4
D gene: TRBD1
clone size: few
J gene: TRBJ2-1
CDR3 DNA: TGTGCCAGCAAGACCCGGCAGGGGGCGCATGATGAGCAGTTCTTC
CDR3 protein: CASKTRQGAHDEQFF

V gene: TRBV20-1
D gene: .
clone size: .
J gene: TRBJ1-1
CDR3 DNA: TGCAGTGCTAGAGGAGGGAATTTGAACACTGAAGCTTTCTTT
CDR3 protein: CSARGGNLNTEAFF

V gene: TRBV4-2
D gene: .
clone size: .
J gene: TRBJ2-7
CDR3 DNA: TGTGCCAGCAGTCCAAGCCTGACGAGGGATGGGAAGGAGCAGTACTTC
CDR3 protein: CASSPSLTRDGKEQYF

V gene: TRBV15
D gene: .
clone size: .
J gene: TRBJ1-4
CDR3 DNA: TGTGCCACCAGAGAGAGCGGATCTAATGAAAAACTGTTTTTT
CDR3 protein: CATRESGSNEKLFF

V gene: TRBV19
D gene: .
clone size: .
J gene: TRBJ1-5
CDR3 DNA: TGTGCCAGTAGTATAGGGGAGGGAACGGGCCAGCCCCAGCATTTT
CDR3 protein: CASSIGEGTGQPQHF

V gene: TRBV10-3
D gene: .
clone size: .
J gene: TRBJ2-1
CDR3 DNA: TGTGCCCTCCGGAGGGATGGCGGATACAATGAGCAGCTCTTC
CDR3 protein: CALRRDGGYNEQLF

V gene: TRBV28
D gene: .
clone size: .
J gene: TRBJ1-5
CDR3 DNA: TGTGCCAGCACCGTCAGGGGACCTCTTAAGCCCCAGCATTTT
CDR3 protein: CASTVRGPLKPQHF

V gene: TRBV19
D gene: .
clone size: .
J gene: TRBJ1-1
CDR3 DNA: TGTGCCAGTAGTCAACGCACTGAAGCTTTCTTT
CDR3 protein: CASSQRTEAFF

V gene: TRBV2
D gene: TRBD1
clone size: .
J gene: TRBJ1-1
CDR3 DNA: TGTGCCAGCAGTGTTGAGGGGGCCGTCACTGAAGCTTTCTTT
CDR3 protein: CASSVEGAVTEAFF

V gene: TRBV3-1
D gene: TRBD2
clone size: once
J gene: TRBJ2-1
CDR3 DNA: TGTGCCAGCAGCCGATTGCCGGGACTAGCGGACAATGAGCAGTTCTTC
CDR3 protein: CASSRLPGLADNEQFF

V gene: TRBV11-2
D gene: .
clone size: .
J gene: TRBJ2-7
CDR3 DNA: TGTGCCAGCAGCCCTTCCCTCCGCGAGCAGCACTTC
CDR3 protein: CASSPSLREQHF